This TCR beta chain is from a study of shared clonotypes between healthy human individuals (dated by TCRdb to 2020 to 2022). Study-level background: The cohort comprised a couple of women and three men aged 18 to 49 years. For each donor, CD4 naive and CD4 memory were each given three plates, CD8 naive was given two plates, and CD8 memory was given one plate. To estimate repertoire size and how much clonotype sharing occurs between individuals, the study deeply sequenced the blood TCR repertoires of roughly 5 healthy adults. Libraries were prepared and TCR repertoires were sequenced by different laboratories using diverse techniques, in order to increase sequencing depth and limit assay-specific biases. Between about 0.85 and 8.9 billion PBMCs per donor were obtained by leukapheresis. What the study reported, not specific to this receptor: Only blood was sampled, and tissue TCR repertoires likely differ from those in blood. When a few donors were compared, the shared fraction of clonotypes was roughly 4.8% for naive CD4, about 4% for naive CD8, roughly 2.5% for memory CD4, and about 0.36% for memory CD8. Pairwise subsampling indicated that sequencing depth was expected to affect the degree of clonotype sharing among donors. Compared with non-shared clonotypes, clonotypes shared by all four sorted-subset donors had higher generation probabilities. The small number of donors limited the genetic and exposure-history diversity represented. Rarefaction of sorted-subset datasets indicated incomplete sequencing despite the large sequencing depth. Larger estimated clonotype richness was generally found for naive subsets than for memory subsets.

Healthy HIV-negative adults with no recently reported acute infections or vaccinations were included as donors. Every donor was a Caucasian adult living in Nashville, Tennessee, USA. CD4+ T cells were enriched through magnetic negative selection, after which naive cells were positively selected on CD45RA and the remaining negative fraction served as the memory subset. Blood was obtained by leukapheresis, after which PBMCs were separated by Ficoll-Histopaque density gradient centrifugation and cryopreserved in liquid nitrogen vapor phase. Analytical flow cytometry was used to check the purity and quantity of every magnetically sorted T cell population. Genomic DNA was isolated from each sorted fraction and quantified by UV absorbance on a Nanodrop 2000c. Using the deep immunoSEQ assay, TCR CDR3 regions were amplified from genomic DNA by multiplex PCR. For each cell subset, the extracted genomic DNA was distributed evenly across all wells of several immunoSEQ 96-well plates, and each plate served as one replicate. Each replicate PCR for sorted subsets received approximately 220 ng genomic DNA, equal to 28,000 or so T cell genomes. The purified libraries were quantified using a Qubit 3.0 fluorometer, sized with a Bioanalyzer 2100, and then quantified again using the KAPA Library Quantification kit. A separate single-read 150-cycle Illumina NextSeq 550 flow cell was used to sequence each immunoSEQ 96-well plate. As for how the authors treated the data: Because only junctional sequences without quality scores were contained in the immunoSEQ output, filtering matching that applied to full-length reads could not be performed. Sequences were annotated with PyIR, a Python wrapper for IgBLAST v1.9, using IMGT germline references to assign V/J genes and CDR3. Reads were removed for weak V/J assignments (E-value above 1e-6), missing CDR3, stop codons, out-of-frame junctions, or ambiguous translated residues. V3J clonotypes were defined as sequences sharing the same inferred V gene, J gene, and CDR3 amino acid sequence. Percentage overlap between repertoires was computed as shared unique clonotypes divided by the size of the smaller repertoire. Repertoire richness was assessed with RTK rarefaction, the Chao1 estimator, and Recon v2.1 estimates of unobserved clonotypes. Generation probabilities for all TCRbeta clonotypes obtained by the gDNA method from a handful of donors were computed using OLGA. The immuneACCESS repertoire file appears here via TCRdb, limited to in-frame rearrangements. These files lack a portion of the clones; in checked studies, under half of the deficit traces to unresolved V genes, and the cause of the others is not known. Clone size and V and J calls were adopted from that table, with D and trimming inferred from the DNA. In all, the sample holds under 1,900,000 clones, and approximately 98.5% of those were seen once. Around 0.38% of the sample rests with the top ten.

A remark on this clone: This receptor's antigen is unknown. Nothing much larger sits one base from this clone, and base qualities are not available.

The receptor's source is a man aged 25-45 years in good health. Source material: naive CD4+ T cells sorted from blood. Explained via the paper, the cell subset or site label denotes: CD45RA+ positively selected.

The CDR3 sequence is CASSPGRAGEQFF. At the DNA level, the sequence is TGCGCCAGCAGCCCGGGACGTGCCGGTGAGCAGTTCTTC. This chain joins TRBV4-1 to TRBJ2-1, with a tentative D call of TRBD1 or TRBD2, each matching 5 bases. As encoded in the germline V gene, CDR1 is MGHRA while CDR2 is YSYEKL. Relative to germline, V is 4 bases shorter and J is 9 bases shorter, with 13 bases between their ends. There are 13 amino acids in the CDR3, from cysteine to phenylalanine inclusive. This entry keeps only the CDR3 DNA: 39 bases, framed from base 1.